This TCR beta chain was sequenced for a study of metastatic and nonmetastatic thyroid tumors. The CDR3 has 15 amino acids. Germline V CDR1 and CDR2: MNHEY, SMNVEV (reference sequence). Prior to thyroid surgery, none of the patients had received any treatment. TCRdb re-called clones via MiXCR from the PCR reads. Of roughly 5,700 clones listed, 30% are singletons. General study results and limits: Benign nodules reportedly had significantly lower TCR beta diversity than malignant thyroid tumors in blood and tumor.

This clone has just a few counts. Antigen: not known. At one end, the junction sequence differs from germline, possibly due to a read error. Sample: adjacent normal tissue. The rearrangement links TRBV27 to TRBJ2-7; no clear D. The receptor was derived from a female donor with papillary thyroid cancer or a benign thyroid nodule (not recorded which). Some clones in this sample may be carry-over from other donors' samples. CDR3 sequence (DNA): TGTACCAGCAGTTCAGCTGTGGTTGACCCCTACGAGCAGTACTTC. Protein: CTSSSAVVDPYEQYF.